These 14 T cell receptor beta chains share one sample of origin, sequenced in a study of beta chain features in type 1 diabetes (dated by TCRdb to the late 2010s). Overall study outcomes, separate from this receptor: In all four CD4+ subsets, TCRB CDR3 length was moderately but significantly shorter in type 1 diabetes patients.

Antigens for these TCRs are unknown. To prepare the library, the immunoSEQ multiplex PCR assay was applied. All of the isolated RNA was reverse transcribed with the High Capacity cDNA Reverse Transcription Kit, so expressed TCRB transcripts were sequenced. In its TCRdb copy, this immuneACCESS table keeps in-frame sequences only and misses some clones. Where compared with another copy, unresolved V genes explain less than half of these, and the others have no known cause. Across this sample there are about 300,000 clones, with about 14% seen only once. Roughly 0.015% of the sample lies in the top ten. The material sequenced was naive CD4+ T cells from blood. The cell subset or site label here, explained by the study, means: true naive CD4+ T cells. Receptors were obtained from a woman aged 18-29 years with type 1 diabetes.

This clone was counted between two and nine times. The chain carries TRBV18 and TRBJ2-7; 10 nucleotides line up with TRBD1. This CDR3 has 14 amino acids. Trimming at V came to 3 bases and at J to 3 bases, leaving 2 bases not matched to a gene. CDR1 and CDR2 from the germline V gene are KGHSH and LQKENI. In DNA form, the CDR3 reads TGTGCCAGCTCACCCGGGACAGGGGACTACGAGCAGTACTTC. Translating it yields CASSPGTGDYEQYF.

The rearrangement joins TRBV11-2 to TRBJ2-5; 7 nucleotides align to TRBD1. J gave up 0 bases and V 5 bases, and 9 bases lay outside the gene matches. The CDR3 contains 16 residues. CDR1 is SGHAT and CDR2 is FQNNGV in the germline V gene. This chain's CDR3 is CASSPRTGSYQETQYF. CDR3 in DNA: TGTGCCAGCAGCCCACGGACAGGCTCGTACCAAGAGACCCAGTACTTC.

This clone was recorded a few times. This rearrangement joins TRBV30 to TRBJ1-2, with D unresolved. Trimming left V 2 bases short and J 4 bases short, with 5 bases between. CDR3 length equals 11 residues. Germline CDR1 GTSNPN, CDR2 SVGIG (reference sequence). DNA for the CDR3: TGTGCCTGGAGTATCCGCTATGGCTACACCTTC. It translates to CAWSIRYGYTF.

V and J are TRBV6-5 and TRBJ2-2; D call uncertain. Deletions cut 6 bases from V and 1 base from J, with 12 bases between. The CDR3 length is 15 residues. Germline V CDR1 and CDR2: MNHEY, SVGAGI. CDR3 nucleotides: TGTGCCAGCAGCCGCCAGGTTTTGAACACCGGGGAGCTGTTTTTT. It yields the protein CASSRQVLNTGELFF.

The V call is TRBV7-2, the J call TRBJ1-1; D remains ambiguous. V lost 2 bases and J 1 base, leaving 8 bases between the germline ends. This CDR3 is 14 amino acids long. Germline CDR1 is SGHTA and CDR2 is FQGNSA. The CDR3 bases are TGTGCCAGCAGCTTAAGACAATCGAACACTGAAGCTTTCTTT. The encoded protein is CASSLRQSNTEAFF.

The rearrangement uses TRBV7-2 and TRBJ1-1; D not certain. CDR3 length: 14 residues. The V end lost 0 bases, the J end lost 1 base, and 6 bases lay between the germline ends. CDR1 and CDR2 (germline): SGHTA, FQGNSA. The chain's CDR3 is CASSLAAGNTEAFF. The CDR3 DNA follows: TGTGCCAGCAGCTTAGCCGCAGGGAACACTGAAGCTTTCTTT.

CDR3 nucleotides: TGTGCCTGGAACCGACACAAGGTCGCCTCTGGGGCCAACGTCCTGACTTTC. Amino acids: CAWNRHKVASGANVLTF. This chain uses TRBV30 with TRBJ2-6; D uncertain. This CDR3 is 17 amino acids long. Trimming left V 4 bases short and J 0 bases short, with 16 bases between. The germline V gene encodes CDR1 GTSNPN and CDR2 SVGIG (reference sequence).

The rearrangement uses TRBV19 and TRBJ2-2, with D maybe TRBD1 (6 bases). Germline V gives CDR1 LNHDA, CDR2 SQIVND (reference sequence). Trimming removed 4 bases at V and 4 bases at J, with 16 bases between. CDR3 length: 16 residues. CDR3 residues: CASSTFPQGSTGELFF. As DNA, the CDR3 is TGTGCCAGTAGTACCTTCCCACAGGGTAGCACCGGGGAGCTGTTTTTT. Full variable domain (outside the CDR3, taken from reference TRBV19 and TRBJ2-2): DGGITQSPKYLFRKEGQNVTLSCEQNLNHDAMYWYRQDPGQGLRLIYYSQIVNDFQKGDIAEGYSVSREKKESFPLTVTSAQKNPTAFYLCASSTFPQGSTGELFFGEGSRLTVL.

A few counts support this clone. In the same sample, other DNA sequences code for this CDR3. The chain employs TRBV29-1 and TRBJ1-1, with TRBD1 as a possible D gene (6 bases). V was shortened by 4 bases and J by 1 base, with 16 bases between the two germline ends. The CDR3 is 15 residues long. CDR1 SQVTM and CDR2 ANQGSEA come from the germline V gene. CDR3 nucleotides: TGCAGCGTTGGAGGGACATACGAGGGGAACACTGAAGCTTTCTTT. Translating it yields CSVGGTYEGNTEAFF.

The rearrangement uses TRBV7-2 and TRBJ2-3; D perhaps matches TRBD2 (6 bases). V was trimmed by 6 bases and J by 0 bases, leaving 13 bases between them. The CDR3 sequence is 15 residues long. Germline lookup yields CDR1 SGHTA and CDR2 FQGNSA. The chain's CDR3 is CASSRDLSSTDTQYF. As DNA, the CDR3 is TGTGCCAGCAGTCGGGACTTATCTAGCACAGATACGCAGTATTTT.

This clone was seen a few times. The chain carries TRBV19 and TRBJ2-7, with a possible D match to TRBD1 (6 bases). The CDR3 runs 14 residues. Germline V lookup: CDR1 LNHDA, CDR2 SQIVND (reference sequence). Trimming took 6 bases from V and 2 from J, leaving 14 bases between them. In DNA, the CDR3 is TGTGCCAGTAGGGACAGAGAGATAACCTACGAGCAGTACGTC. It specifies CASRDREITYEQYV.

In this sample, this clone turned up a few times. The chain has TRBV7-9 and TRBJ2-1; 9 bases are shared with TRBD2. After removal of 8 bases from V and 4 bases from J, the junction contained 6 bases not matched to a gene. The CDR3 totals 14 residues. CDR1 and CDR2 (germline): SEHNR, FQNEAQ (reference sequence). CDR3 DNA sequence: TGTGCCAGCGGCCTTAGCGGGAGTTACAATGAGCAGTTCTTC. Encoded protein: CASGLSGSYNEQFF. Combining the CDR3 with reference TRBV7-9 and TRBJ2-1 gives the whole variable domain DTGVSQNPRHKITKRGQNVTFRCDPISEHNRLYWYRQTLGQGPEFLTYFQNEAQLEKSRLLSDRFSAERPKGSFSTLEIQRTEQGDSAMYLCASGLSGSYNEQFFGPGTRLTVL.

This clone has a handful of counts. The chain employs TRBV12-5 and TRBJ2-7; 7 nucleotides align to TRBD1. Germline CDR1 is LGHNT and CDR2 is FRNRAP. Trimming took 6 bases from V and 2 from J; bases not matched to a gene: 10. The CDR3 runs to 15 residues. Here the CDR3 reads CASGRDRVGPYEQYV. DNA for the CDR3: TGTGCTAGTGGGCGCGACAGGGTCGGGCCCTACGAGCAGTACGTC.

The chain employs TRBV28 and TRBJ2-7, with D possibly matching TRBD1 (6 bases). This CDR3 spans 14 amino acids. With 6 bases removed from V and 0 bases from J, the gap between germline ends came to 12 bases. The V gene's germline CDR1 is MDHEN and CDR2 SYDVKM. The CDR3 DNA reads TGTGCCAGCAGCGGCGAAGGGGGCTCCTACGAGCAGTACTTC. Its translation: CASSGEGGSYEQYF.